The present TCR beta chain was sequenced within a study of glioma-infiltrating T cells. The overall study: Samples included WHO grade II oligodendrogliomas or astrocytomas and initial-diagnosis grade IV glioblastomas. Sequencing aimed for about 4- to 10-fold coverage of about a million peripheral T cells. General study points: Gliomas, especially low-grade, showed above-expected tissue-blood divergence; non-neoplastic patients showed below.

Deletions cut 0 bases from V and 4 bases from J, with 6 bases between. The CDR3 is 14 residues long. Germline V gives CDR1 MNHEY, CDR2 SVGEGT. This clonotype came up many times. Its antigen remains unidentified. Using RNA template, CDR3s of TCR alpha and beta were amplified with iRepertoire arm-PCR. TCRdb used MiXCR to reprocess the multiplex PCR reads, holding one entry per CDR3 protein. The table shows more than 350,000 distinct CDR3 sequences, with around 38% occurring only once. The sample comprised glioma tissue, nonneoplastic brain tissue, or PBMCs (not recorded which). The genes are TRBV6-2 or TRBV6-3 and TRBJ2-2, with D unresolved. The clonotype was recovered from a human donor with low-grade glioma or glioblastoma, undergoing nonglioma brain surgery, or in good health (not recorded which). The CDR3 region has the DNA TGTGCCAGCAGTTACTCCTATCTCACCGGGGAGCTGTTTTTT. Translating gives CASSYSYLTGELFF.